The clone carrying this T cell receptor beta chain was found a few times. Trimming at V came to 4 bases and at J to 8 bases, leaving 5 bases not matched to a gene. Looked up from germline, CDR1 is LGHDT and CDR2 is YNNKEL (reference sequence). The CDR3 spans 14 residues. This entry belongs to a study of T-cell reconstitution after alpha-beta-depleted transplantation in children. Unique molecular identifiers were used in preparing the TCRbeta library. MiXCR, applied by TCRdb to the PCR reads, yields one record per CDR3 protein. The data contain some 590,000 distinct CDR3 sequences, roughly a tenth of them singletons.

The chain has TRBV3-1 and TRBJ2-1, with 10 bases matching TRBD2. The source was PBMCs from the stem cell graft donor, collected from the stem cell graft. This receptor was obtained from a human donor who donated a stem cell graft to a child with acute myeloid leukemia. The CDR3 coding sequence is TGTGCCAGCAGCCCTAGCGGGAGTAATTATGAGCAGTTCTTC. Translation: CASSPSGSNYEQFF.